The 30 T cell receptor beta chains given below trace back to one sample, sequenced in a study of blood T cell repertoires in COVID-19. Only in-frame clones appear in the TCRdb table, and some are missing; sequencing was by immunoSEQ multiplex PCR. The sample carries about 200,000 clones, approximately 88% recorded once. Sequenced: peripheral blood. The source is a man aged 35-49 years with acute or convalescent COVID-19.

This rearrangement joins TRBV14 to TRBJ2-5, with 7 bases aligning to TRBD2. Germline values: CDR1 SGHDN, CDR2 FVKESK. The CDR3 covers 14 residues. Trimming cost V 5 bases and J 2 bases; bases outside gene matches: 5. DNA for the CDR3: TGTGCCAGCAGCTTCCGGGACTATCAAGAGACCCAGTACTTC. This translates into CASSFRDYQETQYF.

The CDR3: CASSWGLGQGAPDTQYF. The DNA for the CDR3 is TGCGCCAGCAGCTGGGGTTTGGGACAGGGGGCTCCAGATACGCAGTATTTT. J is TRBJ2-3 and V is TRBV5-1, with 12 bases matching TRBD1. The CDR3 runs 17 residues. The V gene end was trimmed by 3 bases and the J gene end by 4 bases; junction bases not matched to a gene: 9. Germline CDR1 reads SGHRS; CDR2 reads YFSETQ.

A single count supports this clone. The chain recombines TRBV19 with TRBJ2-3, with a possible D match to TRBD2 (6 bases). The CDR3 has 14 residues. The germline V gene has CDR1 LNHDA and CDR2 SQIVND (reference sequence). Deletions cut 5 bases from V and 2 bases from J, with 11 bases between. The CDR3 coding sequence is TGTGCCAGTAGTCCCGGGGGTAACACAGATACGCAGTATTTT. The encoded protein is CASSPGGNTDTQYF. The entire variable domain, with the rest obtained from reference TRBV19 and TRBJ2-3, is as follows: DGGITQSPKYLFRKEGQNVTLSCEQNLNHDAMYWYRQDPGQGLRLIYYSQIVNDFQKGDIAEGYSVSREKKESFPLTVTSAQKNPTAFYLCASSPGGNTDTQYFGPGTRLTVL.

The CDR3 loop reads CASRSGSLWGYTF. CDR3 bases: TGTGCCAGCAGAAGTGGGAGTCTATGGGGCTACACCTTC. This rearrangement joins TRBV6-5 to TRBJ1-2; D ambiguous. With 6 bases removed from V and 8 bases from J, the gap between germline ends came to 16 bases. From germline, CDR1 is MNHEY and CDR2 SVGAGI. This CDR3 has 13 amino acids.

The CDR3 DNA sequence: TGTGCCAGCAGCTTAGCGGGGCGCTACAATGAGCAGTTCTTC. This translates into CASSLAGRYNEQFF. The gene calls are TRBV7-8 and TRBJ2-1; TRBD1 is a possible D gene (5 bases). Germline CDR1 SGHVS, CDR2 FQNEAQ. V was pared by 0 bases and J by 3 bases, with 6 bases between. CDR3 length: 14 amino acids. Complete variable domain (other parts from reference TRBV7-8 and TRBJ2-1): GAGVSQSPRYKVAKRGQDVALRCDPISGHVSLFWYQQALGQGPEFLTYFQNEAQLDKSGLPSDRFFAERPEGSVSTLKIQRTQQEDSAVYLCASSLAGRYNEQFFGPGTRLTVL.

The V and J genes are TRBV29-1 and TRBJ2-5; TRBD2 matches 9 bases. CDR3 length: 13 amino acids. The V gene's germline CDR1 is SQVTM and CDR2 ANQGSEA. J was trimmed by 0 bases and V by 7 bases; bases with no gene match: 3. CDR3 DNA: TGCAGCGGGCGGGGGGGTAACCAAGAGACCCAGTACTTC. This translates into CSGRGGNQETQYF. The full variable domain, with the rest looked up from reference TRBV29-1 and TRBJ2-5, is SAVISQKPSRDICQRGTSLTIQCQVDSQVTMMFWYRQQPGQSLTLIATANQGSEATYESGFVIDKFPISRPNLTFSTLTVSNMSPEDSSIYLCSGRGGNQETQYFGPGTRLLVL.

Only one count was recorded for this clone. The chain recombines TRBV12-3 or TRBV12-4 with TRBJ2-1; D is possibly TRBD2 (6 bases). Trimming stripped 8 bases from V and 4 bases from J, with 12 bases between. The CDR3 runs to 13 residues. In DNA, the CDR3 is TGTGCCAGCGAAGGTAGCGGTTACAATGAGCAGTTCTTC. Protein product: CASEGSGYNEQFF.

This chain connects TRBV11-2 to TRBJ2-7; 9 bases map to TRBD1. The CDR3 sequence is 14 residues long. The J segment lost 5 bases and the V segment lost 5 bases, leaving 7 bases of the junction unmatched. Germline V gene data show CDR1 as SGHAT and CDR2 as FQNNGV. Here the CDR3 reads CASSIRTGADEQYF. CDR3 DNA sequence: TGTGCCAGCAGCATACGGACAGGGGCCGACGAGCAGTACTTC.

This clone has just one count. The CDR3 nucleotides are TGTGCCAGCGAAAGAAAGGGGGTTAACACTGAAGCTTTCTTT. Its translation is CASERKGVNTEAFF. The chain has TRBV5-4 and TRBJ1-1, with a weak D call TRBD1 (6 bases). Germline V CDR1 and CDR2: SGHNT, YYREEE (reference sequence). Trimming stripped 7 bases from V and 2 bases from J, with 15 bases between. There are 14 residues in the CDR3.

CDR3 in DNA: TGTGCCAGCAGCCCCCTAGGGCGGGGGGATGGGACAGATACGCAGTATTTT. It translates to CASSPLGRGDGTDTQYF. The J gene is TRBJ2-3, the V gene TRBV3-1 (or the pseudogene TRBV3-2); 8 bases match TRBD2. V gave up 4 bases and J gave up 3 bases; unmatched junction bases: 12. Germline CDR1 LGHDT, CDR2 YNNKEL (reference sequence). CDR3 length: 17 residues.

The chain combines TRBV5-8 with TRBJ1-1; D perhaps matches TRBD1 (5 bases). The germline V gene has CDR1 SGHTS and CDR2 YDEGEE. V was trimmed by 1 base and J by 1 base, leaving 8 bases between them. The CDR3 is made up of 14 amino acids. CDR3 sequence (DNA): TGTGCCAGCAGCTTGCGGGGGAGGAACACTGAAGCTTTCTTT. Protein sequence: CASSLRGRNTEAFF.

The chain joins TRBV5-1 to TRBJ2-1; TRBD2 agrees at 8 bases. The CDR3 is 16 amino acids. Germline V gene sequence: CDR1 SGHRS, CDR2 YFSETQ. V lost 0 bases, J lost 4 bases, and 6 bases stayed unmatched. The CDR3 spells CASSLVTSGPYNEQFF. The CDR3 DNA reads as TGCGCCAGCAGCTTGGTTACTAGCGGACCTTACAATGAGCAGTTCTTC.

The rearrangement links TRBV7-2 to TRBJ1-6, with D possibly being TRBD1 (5 bases). From germline, CDR1 is SGHTA and CDR2 FQGNSA. V shed 4 bases and J shed 6 bases, with 16 bases lying between them. The CDR3 is made up of 16 amino acids. Here the CDR3 DNA reads TGTGCCAGCAGCTCAGAGCGGGGGGGGGTTAATTCACCCCTCCACTTT. Translated: CASSSERGGVNSPLHF.

The chain recombines TRBV18 with TRBJ1-5, with 9 bases that match TRBD1. The CDR3 extends over 14 amino acids. Trimming cost V 2 bases and J 7 bases; bases outside gene matches: 3. CDR1 and CDR2 from the germline V gene are KGHSH and LQKENI. The CDR3 bases are TGTGCCAGCTCACCAGGGACAGGGTACCAGCCCCAGCATTTT. The encoded protein is CASSPGTGYQPQHF.

This rearrangement joins TRBV4-1 to TRBJ1-5, with D possibly matching TRBD1 (5 bases). In germline, CDR1 is MGHRA, CDR2 YSYEKL. V lost 0 bases to trimming and J lost 4 bases, with 10 bases between them. This CDR3 has 15 amino acids. The CDR3 is CASSQDIRGNQPQHF. The CDR3 region has the DNA TGCGCCAGCAGCCAAGATATCCGGGGGAATCAGCCCCAGCATTTT.

The chain joins TRBV5-1 to TRBJ2-5; 8 nucleotides match TRBD2. V shed 2 bases, J shed 2 bases, and the junction held 5 bases outside the gene matches. CDR1 and CDR2 (germline): SGHRS, YFSETQ. This CDR3 is 15 amino acids long. The CDR3 loop reads CASSFSPSGQETQYF. Here the CDR3 DNA reads TGCGCCAGCAGCTTTTCCCCTAGCGGGCAAGAGACCCAGTACTTC.

In the case of this clone: This specimen includes other DNA sequences encoding the same CDR3. The chain employs TRBV6-5 and TRBJ1-5; 9 nucleotides agree with TRBD1. This CDR3 has 13 amino acids. Trimming took 6 bases from V and 5 from J; bases not matched to a gene: 2. The germline CDR1 and CDR2 sequences are MNHEY and SVGAGI. Here the CDR3 reads CASSRQGDQPQHF. The CDR3 bases are TGTGCCAGCAGCCGACAGGGGGATCAGCCCCAGCATTTT.

The V and J genes are TRBV11-2 and TRBJ1-2, with D perhaps matching TRBD1 (5 bases). Per germline, CDR1 SGHAT and CDR2 FQNNGV. Trimming pared 8 bases from V and 5 bases from J, leaving 18 bases between. CDR3 length: 14 amino acids. Here the CDR3 reads CASGVGGDSYGYTF. CDR3 sequence (DNA): TGTGCCAGCGGGGTTGGGGGGGACTCTTATGGCTACACCTTC.

As regards this clone: The sample contains more than one DNA sequence encoding this CDR3. The chain is built from TRBV5-1 and TRBJ2-1, with TRBD1 as a possible D gene (6 bases). Germline V CDR1 and CDR2: SGHRS, YFSETQ. This CDR3 is 13 amino acids long. Deletions cut 0 bases from V and 7 bases from J, with 8 bases between. CDR3 sequence: CASSLDRANEQFF. CDR3 in DNA: TGCGCCAGCAGCTTGGACAGGGCGAATGAGCAGTTCTTC.

Here the CDR3 DNA reads TGTGCCAGCAGCGAGGGGGGGCGATTAGACGGGCGCATGTTCTTC. Amino acid sequence: CASSEGGRLDGRMFF. V usage is TRBV9 and J usage is TRBJ2-1; D might be TRBD2 (7 bases). Germline lookup yields CDR1 SGDLS and CDR2 YYNGEE. The CDR3 contains 15 residues. Trimming left V 3 bases short and J 15 bases short, with 25 bases between.

The V call is TRBV30, the J call TRBJ1-4; D is undetermined. The CDR3 runs to 12 residues. Trimming took 1 base from V and 8 from J, leaving 8 bases between them. Germline lookup yields CDR1 GTSNPN and CDR2 SVGIG (reference sequence). The CDR3, as DNA: TGTGCCTGGAGTGGGGGAGGAGAAAAACTGTTTTTT. Encoded protein: CAWSGGGEKLFF. Full variable domain (rest looked up from reference TRBV30 and TRBJ1-4): SQTIHQWPATLVQPVGSPLSLECTVEGTSNPNLYWYRQAAGRGLQLLFYSVGIGQISSEVPQNLSASRPQDRQFILSSKKLLLSDSGFYLCAWSGGGEKLFFGSGTQLSVL.

This chain uses TRBV9 with TRBJ2-1; D is uncertain. The V gene's germline CDR1 is SGDLS and CDR2 YYNGEE. Between the trimmed V and J ends, which lost 3 bases and 2 bases, there was a span of 12 bases. The CDR3 consists of 15 residues. The CDR3 region is CASSAPTDPYNEQFF. The CDR3 DNA is TGTGCCAGCAGCGCTCCTACTGATCCCTACAATGAGCAGTTCTTC.

The chain employs TRBV2 and TRBJ1-1; D not certain. Germline values: CDR1 SNHLY, CDR2 FYNNEI. This CDR3 is 16 amino acids long. With 2 bases removed from V and 1 base from J, the gap between germline ends came to 14 bases. The CDR3 reads CASSELGGKKNTEAFF. The CDR3 coding sequence is TGTGCCAGCAGTGAACTAGGTGGCAAGAAGAACACTGAAGCTTTCTTT.

This clone was observed once. The V gene is TRBV7-9, the J gene TRBJ2-5; possible D gene TRBD1, 6 bases. CDR1 and CDR2 (germline): SEHNR, FQNEAQ (reference sequence). Trimming took off 6 bases at V and 4 bases at J, with 30 bases between the two ends. This CDR3 contains 19 residues. Written as DNA, the CDR3 is TGTGCCAGCAGACGAGGGGATGTCTGGAGGACAGTGGGCGGAGAGACCCAGTACTTC. Translation: CASRRGDVWRTVGGETQYF.

As regards this clone: Other DNA variants within this sample encode the same CDR3. This chain connects TRBV24-1 to TRBJ2-2; the match to TRBD1 covers 9 bases. This CDR3 spans 16 amino acids. In germline, CDR1 is KGHDR, CDR2 SFDVKD. The J segment lost 1 base and the V segment lost 3 bases, leaving 2 bases of the junction unmatched. CDR3 in amino acids: CATSDLGQGNTGELFF. Written as DNA, the CDR3 is TGTGCCACCAGTGATCTGGGACAGGGGAACACCGGGGAGCTGTTTTTT.

The chain combines TRBV28 with TRBJ2-7; perhaps TRBD2 as D (5 bases). Germline lookup yields CDR1 MDHEN and CDR2 SYDVKM. Trimming took off 5 bases at V and 3 bases at J, with 11 bases between the two ends. The CDR3 runs 13 residues. The CDR3 protein is CASSQTEGYEQYF. CDR3 nucleotides: TGTGCCAGCAGTCAGACTGAGGGCTACGAGCAGTACTTC.

The rearrangement uses TRBV18 and TRBJ1-4, with D unclear. The CDR3 has 13 amino acids. Germline CDR1 and CDR2: KGHSH and LQKENI. V lost 7 bases and J lost 6, with 12 bases in between. The DNA of the CDR3 is TGTGCCAGCTTCACCGGGTCAGATGAAAAACTGTTTTTT. It yields the protein CASFTGSDEKLFF.

The J gene is TRBJ1-5, the V gene TRBV5-5, with 10 nucleotides matching TRBD1. Germline CDR1 is SGHKS and CDR2 is YYEKEE (reference sequence). The junction had 6 bases not matched to a gene; V was cut back by 4 bases and J by 2 bases. There are 16 residues in the CDR3. CDR3 coding DNA: TGTGCCAGCAGCCCCGGGACAGGGGACGGCAATCAGCCCCAGCATTTT. Its translation is CASSPGTGDGNQPQHF. The complete variable domain, with remaining parts taken from reference TRBV5-5 and TRBJ1-5, reads DAGVTQSPTHLIKTRGQQVTLRCSPISGHKSVSWYQQVLGQGPQFIFQYYEKEERGRGNFPDRFSARQFPNYSSELNVNALLLGDSALYLCASSPGTGDGNQPQHFGDGTRLSIL.

The V gene is TRBV7-3, the J gene TRBJ2-3; 10 bases align to TRBD2. CDR1 is SGHTA and CDR2 is FQGTGA in the germline V gene. The CDR3 spans 16 residues. After removal of 4 bases from V and 1 base from J, the junction contained 5 bases not matched to a gene. The CDR3 spells CASSSLAGGGTDTQYF. For the CDR3, the DNA is TGTGCCAGCAGCTCCTTAGCGGGGGGCGGCACAGATACGCAGTATTTT.

The chain uses TRBV5-1 and TRBJ2-2; 8 bases are shared with TRBD2. The V segment lost 6 bases and the J segment 4 bases; nucleotides outside the gene matches: 8. CDR3 size: 15 residues. The V gene's germline CDR1 is SGHRS and CDR2 YFSETQ. The DNA for the CDR3 is TGCGCCAGCACGGTAGCGGGGCTTGGCACCGGGGAGCTGTTTTTT. Translation: CASTVAGLGTGELFF.